The 6 T cell receptor beta chains listed next were all sequenced from one sample in a study of spatial heterogeneity in lung cancer. Findings and caveats of the study: Expanded intratumoral alpha and beta TCR counts tracked tumor mutation counts.

Their antigens remain unidentified. Sample time point: sample taken at primary tumor resection. TCRdb re-analysed the 5' RACE reads in MiXCR, keeping a single row per CDR3 protein. The data show some 6,700 distinct CDR3 sequences, roughly 13% seen once. Material: lung tumor tissue, obtained at surgery. These receptors all come from a male donor with early-stage non-small cell lung cancer.

At least ten counts were recorded for this clonotype. This beta chain appears as a stray read in a library generated for alpha chains; its size is not informative. This chain joins TRBV5-1 and TRBJ2-1, with D uncertain. Germline V gene lookup returns CDR1 SGHRS and CDR2 YFSETQ. CDR3 length: 13 amino acids. V gave up 0 bases and J gave up 4 bases, with 5 bases separating them. This CDR3 reads CASSLAPYNEQFF. CDR3 nucleotide sequence: TGCGCCAGCAGCTTGGCACCATACAATGAGCAGTTCTTC.

This clonotype was observed at least ten times. The size of this beta chain means little, since it is a stray read in a library made for alpha chains. V and J are TRBV27 and TRBJ2-1; D may be TRBD2 (6 bases). V gave up 4 bases and J gave up 2 bases, with 9 bases separating them. The germline gives CDR1 MNHEY, CDR2 SMNVEV (reference sequence). The CDR3 has 14 amino acids. The CDR3 DNA sequence: TGTGCCAGCAGTTGGGGGGATACCTACAATGAGCAGTTCTTC. Translating it yields CASSWGDTYNEQFF.

The sample holds many counts of this clonotype. This beta chain is an off-target read within a library intended for alpha chains, so its frequency means little. The rearrangement uses TRBV7-9 and TRBJ1-5; D gene unclear. The germline V gene encodes CDR1 SEHNR and CDR2 FQNEAQ (reference sequence). The CDR3 extends over 12 amino acids. V was clipped by 5 bases and J by 5 bases, with 7 bases between them. The CDR3 sequence is CASSGRDQPQHF. For the CDR3, the DNA is TGTGCCAGCAGCGGACGGGATCAGCCCCAGCATTTT.

About this clonotype: This beta chain appears as a stray read in a library generated for alpha chains; its size is not informative. The chain has TRBV6-6 and TRBJ1-1, with TRBD1 as a possible D gene (5 bases). Germline V CDR1 and CDR2: MNHNY, SVGAGI (reference sequence). CDR3 length: 13 amino acids. V lost 0 bases and J 14 bases, leaving 16 bases between the germline ends. For the CDR3, the DNA is TGTGCCAGCAGTTACTCAGAGGGGAAACACTCCTTCTTT. It is translated as CASSYSEGKHSFF.

This clonotype showed up just a few times. The size of this beta chain means little, since it is a stray read in a library made for alpha chains. The chain has TRBV11-2 and TRBJ2-7; TRBD2 matches 7 bases. The junction had 16 bases not matched to a gene; V was cut back by 6 bases and J by 2 bases. Germline-derived CDR1 and CDR2 are SGHAT and FQNNGV. This CDR3 comprises 17 residues. The chain's CDR3 is CASSRREQGQSTYEQYF. The CDR3 bases are TGTGCCAGCAGTAGGCGGGAGCAGGGCCAAAGCACCTACGAGCAGTACTTC.

This clonotype was counted many times. This beta chain is off target for a library built for alpha chains, so its abundance means little. The chain has TRBV9 and TRBJ1-6; D is ambiguous. V lost 4 bases and J 7 bases, leaving 15 bases between the germline ends. Germline lookup yields CDR1 SGDLS and CDR2 YYNGEE. This CDR3 is 15 amino acids long. CDR3 residues: CASSLSGGNNSPLHF. The CDR3 region has the DNA TGTGCCAGCAGCCTCAGCGGCGGAAACAATTCACCCCTCCACTTT.